One and the same sample provided the 18 T cell receptor beta chains below, sequenced in a study of shared clonotypes between healthy human individuals. Profiled with immunoSEQ multiplex PCR; TCRdb holds only in-frame clones, not every one. Of roughly 680,000 clones detected, over 60% appear once; the ten largest clones hold about 1.8%. Sequencing was done on a sample of memory CD4+ T cells sorted from blood. Subset noted: CD45RA-negative fraction. The source of these receptors is a woman aged 25 to 45 in good health.

This clone was seen once. This chain joins TRBV18 and TRBJ2-7, with 7 bases that match TRBD1. Looked up from germline, CDR1 is KGHSH and CDR2 is LQKENI. V trimming: 4 bases; J trimming: 2 bases; junction bases outside the gene matches: 2. The CDR3 has 13 residues. DNA of the CDR3: TGTGCCAGCTCACGGGGGACAGCCTACGAGCAGTACTTC. It codes for CASSRGTAYEQYF.

The rearrangement links TRBV7-3 to TRBJ2-1, with D perhaps matching TRBD2 (6 bases). This CDR3 comprises 16 residues. Trimming stripped 1 base from V and 0 bases from J, with 10 bases between. Germline V lookup: CDR1 SGHTA, CDR2 FQGTGA. The CDR3 coding sequence is TGTGCCAGCAGCTTAAGCCGGGAGAGCTCCTACAATGAGCAGTTCTTC. This gives the protein CASSLSRESSYNEQFF.

This clone was seen only a few times. V gene TRBV6-1 combines with J gene TRBJ2-7, with 11 positions matching TRBD2. V was clipped by 2 bases and J by 7 bases; unmatched bases: 7. The germline V gene encodes CDR1 MNHNS and CDR2 SASEGT. The CDR3 consists of 15 residues. In nucleotides, the CDR3 is TGTGCCAGCAGTGAACGCGGCTTAGCGGGAGGGGAGCAGTACTTC. Translating gives CASSERGLAGGEQYF.

The table lists this clone with a few counts. The genes are TRBV5-1 and TRBJ2-2; D is ambiguous. Trimming took off 4 bases at V and 3 bases at J, with 4 bases between the two ends. The CDR3 contains 12 residues. Germline CDR1 is SGHRS and CDR2 is YFSETQ. The CDR3, as DNA: TGCGCCAGCAGCCGGTACACCGGGGAGCTGTTTTTT. Residues: CASSRYTGELFF.

The chain combines TRBV28 with TRBJ1-1; possible D gene TRBD1, 5 bases. The V gene lost 6 bases and the J gene lost 3 bases, with 14 bases spanning the gap. This CDR3 comprises 14 residues. In germline, CDR1 is MDHEN, CDR2 SYDVKM. This CDR3 is CASRTSQGHTEAFF. Written as DNA, the CDR3 is TGTGCCAGCAGAACTAGTCAGGGTCACACTGAAGCTTTCTTT.

The gene calls are TRBV6-5 and TRBJ2-7; maybe TRBD2 (6 bases). The CDR3 extends over 15 amino acids. Germline loops: CDR1 MNHEY, CDR2 SVGAGI. The V end lost 6 bases, the J end lost 1 base, and 16 bases lay between the germline ends. CDR3 protein: CASSLGGAGSYEQYF. The CDR3, as DNA: TGTGCCAGCAGCCTCGGTGGGGCGGGGTCCTACGAGCAGTACTTC.

This chain links TRBV6-5 with TRBJ2-7; D gene ambiguous. The CDR3 runs 15 residues. Germline V gene data show CDR1 as MNHEY and CDR2 as SVGAGI. The ends were cut back, 2 bases at V and 0 bases at J, with 11 bases in the middle. Here the CDR3 reads CASSYRAASSYEQYF. The CDR3 DNA sequence: TGTGCCAGCAGTTACAGGGCGGCAAGCTCCTACGAGCAGTACTTC.

Note on this clone: The identical CDR3 is also encoded by other nucleotide sequences in the sample. The genes are TRBV5-1 and TRBJ2-1; 7 nucleotides line up with TRBD2. Germline CDR1 is SGHRS and CDR2 is YFSETQ. This CDR3 is 15 amino acids long. The V segment lost 2 bases and the J segment 3 bases; nucleotides outside the gene matches: 5. CDR3 protein: CASSLSSGVYNEQFF. Here the CDR3 DNA reads TGCGCCAGCAGCTTATCTAGCGGTGTCTACAATGAGCAGTTCTTC.

The chain carries TRBV29-1 and TRBJ2-5; tentative D call: TRBD1 (6 bases). The V and J ends lost 8 bases and 4 bases respectively, with 17 bases between them. The CDR3 is 13 residues long. Germline V lookup: CDR1 SQVTM, CDR2 ANQGSEA. The CDR3 sequence: CSSRPGDLETQYF. Written as DNA, the CDR3 is TGCAGCTCACGTCCAGGGGACCTAGAGACCCAGTACTTC.

On this clone itself: In the same sample, other DNA sequences code for this CDR3. This chain links TRBV28 with TRBJ1-5; D is perhaps TRBD1 (6 bases). This CDR3 is 14 amino acids long. V was pared by 5 bases and J by 1 base, with 9 bases between. Germline-derived CDR1 and CDR2 are MDHEN and SYDVKM. In nucleotides, the CDR3 is TGTGCCAGCAGTCTTGGACAGAGCAATCAGCCCCAGCATTTT. Residues: CASSLGQSNQPQHF.

This clone has just a few counts. V usage is TRBV7-9 and J usage is TRBJ2-1, with D possibly matching TRBD1 (5 bases). Trimming left V 4 bases short and J 3 bases short, with 16 bases between. Germline assignment: CDR1 SEHNR and CDR2 FQNEAQ (reference sequence). The CDR3 runs to 16 residues. This CDR3 is CASSSLLDNRYNEQFF. DNA of the CDR3: TGTGCCAGCAGCTCTTTGTTGGACAATCGCTACAATGAGCAGTTCTTC. Looking up the rest from reference TRBV7-9 and TRBJ2-1 gives the full variable domain: DTGVSQNPRHKITKRGQNVTFRCDPISEHNRLYWYRQTLGQGPEFLTYFQNEAQLEKSRLLSDRFSAERPKGSFSTLEIQRTEQGDSAMYLCASSSLLDNRYNEQFFGPGTRLTVL.

This clone showed up just once. The V call is TRBV20-1, the J call TRBJ1-1, with D possibly TRBD1 on 5 matching bases. The CDR3 runs to 11 residues. Trimming removed 6 bases from V and 9 bases from J, with 14 bases in between. Germline V gene data show CDR1 as DFQATT and CDR2 as SNEGSKA (reference sequence). The CDR3 region is CSAGDDRKAFF. The CDR3 DNA follows: TGCAGTGCGGGGGACGACCGTAAAGCTTTCTTT.

J is TRBJ2-1 and V is TRBV19, with 14 bases matching TRBD2. J gave up 12 bases and V 4 bases, and 5 bases lay outside the gene matches. This CDR3 has 14 amino acids. Germline V CDR1 and CDR2: LNHDA, SQIVND (reference sequence). Here the CDR3 reads CASSTSGTSGGQFF. In nucleotides, the CDR3 is TGTGCCAGTAGTACCTCCGGGACTAGCGGGGGGCAGTTCTTC.

This clone appeared once. The genes are TRBV7-8 and TRBJ1-1, with TRBD1 as a possible D gene (6 bases). The V end lost 1 base, the J end lost 1 base, and 13 bases lay between the germline ends. The germline V gene has CDR1 SGHVS and CDR2 FQNEAQ. This CDR3 has 16 amino acids. The CDR3 DNA follows: TGTGCCAGCAGCTTAGTGGGGGGGCTTGAGAACACTGAAGCTTTCTTT. This codes for CASSLVGGLENTEAFF. Supplemented by reference TRBV7-8 and TRBJ1-1, the full variable domain reads GAGVSQSPRYKVAKRGQDVALRCDPISGHVSLFWYQQALGQGPEFLTYFQNEAQLDKSGLPSDRFFAERPEGSVSTLKIQRTQQEDSAVYLCASSLVGGLENTEAFFGQGTRLTVV.

CDR3 nucleotides: TGCGCCAGCAGCTTGGATCTGGGGGGTTCCTACAATGAGCAGTTCTTC. As protein: CASSLDLGGSYNEQFF. This rearrangement joins TRBV5-1 to TRBJ2-1, with D tentatively TRBD2 (6 bases). The CDR3 extends over 16 amino acids. Germline V gene sequence: CDR1 SGHRS, CDR2 YFSETQ. V shed 0 bases and J shed 1 base, with 11 bases lying between them.

The V and J genes are TRBV27 and TRBJ1-4; TRBD1 matches at 10 bases. V dropped 5 bases and J dropped 10; count of bases not matched to a gene: 10. The CDR3 consists of 15 residues. Germline V gene lookup returns CDR1 MNHEY and CDR2 SMNVEV (reference sequence). CDR3 in DNA: TGTGCCAGCAGTCCACCGGGACAGGGGAAACGAAAACTGTTTTTT. It is translated as CASSPPGQGKRKLFF.

This chain links TRBV27 with TRBJ2-1; tentative D call: TRBD2 (5 bases). Germline V gene sequence: CDR1 MNHEY, CDR2 SMNVEV (reference sequence). Trimming removed 6 bases at V and 4 bases at J, with 19 bases between. This CDR3 spans 16 amino acids. CDR3 DNA sequence: TGTGCCAGCAGAAACTACGGGGTCTTCGGTTACAATGAGCAGTTCTTC. Amino acids: CASRNYGVFGYNEQFF.

The J gene is TRBJ1-1, the V gene TRBV6-1; D is unresolved. Trimming took 4 bases from V and 4 from J, leaving 16 bases between them. This CDR3 is 15 amino acids long. The germline CDR1 and CDR2 sequences are MNHNS and SASEGT. CDR3 nucleotide sequence: TGTGCCAGCAGTGGATACCGACGAGTCAGCACTGAAGCTTTCTTT. Encoded protein: CASSGYRRVSTEAFF.